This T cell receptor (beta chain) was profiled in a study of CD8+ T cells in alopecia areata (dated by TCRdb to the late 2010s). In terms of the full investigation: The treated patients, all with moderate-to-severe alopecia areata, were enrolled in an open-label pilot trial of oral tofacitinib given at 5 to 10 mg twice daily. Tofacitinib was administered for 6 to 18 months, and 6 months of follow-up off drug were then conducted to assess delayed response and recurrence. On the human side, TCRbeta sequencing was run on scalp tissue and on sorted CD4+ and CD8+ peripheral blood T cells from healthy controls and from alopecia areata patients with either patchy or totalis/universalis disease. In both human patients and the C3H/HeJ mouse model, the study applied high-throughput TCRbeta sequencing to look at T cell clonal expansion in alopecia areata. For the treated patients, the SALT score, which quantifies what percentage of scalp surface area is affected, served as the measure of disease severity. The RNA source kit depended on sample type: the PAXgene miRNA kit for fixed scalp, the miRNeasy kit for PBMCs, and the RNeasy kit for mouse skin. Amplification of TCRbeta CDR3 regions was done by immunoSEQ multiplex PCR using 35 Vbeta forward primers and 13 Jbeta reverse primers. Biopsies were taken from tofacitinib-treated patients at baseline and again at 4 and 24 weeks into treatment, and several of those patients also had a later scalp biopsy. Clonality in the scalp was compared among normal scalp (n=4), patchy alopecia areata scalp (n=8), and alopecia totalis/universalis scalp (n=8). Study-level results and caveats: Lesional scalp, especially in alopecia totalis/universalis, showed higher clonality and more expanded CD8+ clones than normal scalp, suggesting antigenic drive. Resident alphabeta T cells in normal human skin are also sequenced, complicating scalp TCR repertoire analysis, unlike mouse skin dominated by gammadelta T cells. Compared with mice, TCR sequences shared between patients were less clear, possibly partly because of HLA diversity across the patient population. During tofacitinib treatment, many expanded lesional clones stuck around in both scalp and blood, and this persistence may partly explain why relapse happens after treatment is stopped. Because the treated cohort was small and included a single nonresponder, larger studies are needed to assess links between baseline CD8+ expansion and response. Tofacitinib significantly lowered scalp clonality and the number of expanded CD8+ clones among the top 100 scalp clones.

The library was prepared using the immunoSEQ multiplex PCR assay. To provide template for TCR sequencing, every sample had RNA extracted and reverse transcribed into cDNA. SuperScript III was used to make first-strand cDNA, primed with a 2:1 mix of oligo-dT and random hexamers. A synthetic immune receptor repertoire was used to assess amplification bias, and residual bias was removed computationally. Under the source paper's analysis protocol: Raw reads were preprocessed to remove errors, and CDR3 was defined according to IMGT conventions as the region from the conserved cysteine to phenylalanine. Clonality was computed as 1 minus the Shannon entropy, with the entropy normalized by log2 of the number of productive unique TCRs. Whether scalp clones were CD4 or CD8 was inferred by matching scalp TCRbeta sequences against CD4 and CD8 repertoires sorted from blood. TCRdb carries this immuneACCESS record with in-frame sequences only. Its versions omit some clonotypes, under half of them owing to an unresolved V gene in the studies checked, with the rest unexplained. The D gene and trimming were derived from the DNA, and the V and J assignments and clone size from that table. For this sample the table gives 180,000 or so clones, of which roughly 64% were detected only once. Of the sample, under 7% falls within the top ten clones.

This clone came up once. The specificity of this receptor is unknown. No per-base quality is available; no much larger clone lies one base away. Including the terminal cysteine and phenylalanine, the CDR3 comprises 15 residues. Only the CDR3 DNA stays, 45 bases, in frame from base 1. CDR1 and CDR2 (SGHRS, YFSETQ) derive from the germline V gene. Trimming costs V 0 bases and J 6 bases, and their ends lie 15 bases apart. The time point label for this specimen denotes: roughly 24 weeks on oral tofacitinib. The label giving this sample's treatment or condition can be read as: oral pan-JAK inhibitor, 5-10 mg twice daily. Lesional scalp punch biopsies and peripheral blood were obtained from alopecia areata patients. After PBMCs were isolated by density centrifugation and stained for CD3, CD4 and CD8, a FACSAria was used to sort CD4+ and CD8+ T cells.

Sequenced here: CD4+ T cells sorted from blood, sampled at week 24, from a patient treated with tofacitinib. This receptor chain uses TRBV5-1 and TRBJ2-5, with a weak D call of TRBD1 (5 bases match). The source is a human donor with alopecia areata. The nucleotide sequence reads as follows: TGCGCCAGCAGCTTGGAGGCAGGGAAGAAGAAGACCCAGTACTTC. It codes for CASSLEAGKKKTQYF. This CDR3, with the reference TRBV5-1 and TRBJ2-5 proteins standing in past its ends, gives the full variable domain KAGVTQTPRYLIKTRGQQVTLSCSPISGHRSVSWYQQTPGQGLQFLFEYFSETQRNKGNFPGRFSGRQFSNSRSEMNVSTLELGDSALYLCASSLEAGKKKTQYFGPGTRLLVL.